This T cell receptor beta chain was recorded in a study of molecular identifiers for immune sequencing clone quantification (dated by TCRdb to 2016 to 2019). As for the study more broadly: For a replicate experiment, the RNA from either approximately 20,000 or 100,000 naive CD8 T cells was divided into five aliquots, and four of those aliquots went on to sequencing. This methods study benchmarked molecular-identifier clustering-based TCR repertoire sequencing (MIDCIRS) and TCR RNA copy counting, using CD8 T cells to do so. Study-wide findings and limitations: Without barcode sub-clustering, chimeric consensus sequences inflated TCR diversity; chimeras reached as high as 47%. Modeling indicated about 3 TCR RNA copies recovered per cell, compared with around 10 by digital PCR, which implies a capture efficiency of 25% to 35%. Identical TCR molecules sharing a barcode could cause highly expanded clone sizes to be underestimated. A single cell's worth of spiked-in Jurkat TCR RNA was reported detectable even among around 1 million naive CD8 T cells. The naive libraries included spiked-in Jurkat TCR RNA (about ten copies' worth), and this RNA is not part of the donor repertoire. In CMV-specific effector cells, clones with more than 20 RNA copies contained over 98% of molecules, whereas in naive cells such clones contained under 1% of molecules.

Trimming costs V 3 bases and J 1 base, and their ends lie 11 bases apart. The germline V gene specifies MDHEN as CDR1 and SYDVKM as CDR2. The CDR3, from cysteine to phenylalanine, totals 15 residues. The read is trimmed to its CDR3 DNA, 45 bases read in frame from base 1. This clonotype was seen a few times. The target of this receptor is not known. There are no base qualities to consult, and no much larger clone falls within one base. Libraries of naive CD8 T cells were built from anywhere between about 19,000 and 1,100,000 sorted cells, with 10%, 30% or 50% of the purified RNA used. Naive CD8 T cells, defined as CD8+CD4-CCR7+CD45RA+, were FACS-sorted into RLT Plus buffer on a BD FACSAria II. To test detection sensitivity, Jurkat RNA equal to approximately ten TCR copies was added to samples of roughly 18,000-1,100,000 naive CD8 T cells. CD8 T cells were enriched with RosetteSep CD8+ T Cell Enrichment Cocktail and Ficoll-Paque, followed by ACK red cell lysis.

Library construction relied on PCR. The reads were generated on an Illumina HiSeq 4000. Bulk TCR libraries were generated as previously described, with the TCR primers listed in Table S5 used. The Qiagen AllPrep DNA/RNA kit was used to purify total RNA. Before any analysis, reads coming from multiple sequencing runs of the same library were combined into one pool. Concerning the study's data processing: Reads were retained only if their TCR constant sequence matched exactly, and those retained reads were trimmed to 150 nt and grouped according to their 12-nt molecular barcodes. Reads within each barcode group were sub-clustered using a 15% Levenshtein threshold, and quality-weighted consensus sequences were constructed for each RNA molecule. Non-functional sequences were removed, as were lower-count sequences one edit away from another. On the basis of fitting two negative binomial distributions, barcode sub-clusters with fewer than 20% of the maximum read count were discarded. TCRdb applied fastp at Q25 and MiXCR to the public reads, then kept only in-frame beta chains. Records with the same CDR3 protein are collapsed into one entry carrying the most frequent genes and DNA. The V and J calls here are based on TCRdb, not the publication. This sample is represented by about half a million distinct CDR3 sequences; about a fifth of them were singletons. The top ten clones comprise under 0.85% of the sample.

The sequence links TRBV28 to TRBJ2-3, with the D gene not confidently named. The sample consisted of naive CD8+ T cells from blood, with Jurkat cell RNA spiked in. This specimen's cell subset or site label, per the study, means: FACS-sorted CD8+CD4-CCR7+CD45RA+ naive T cells. This TCR derives from a human donor in good health. Some libraries in this study had Jurkat cell RNA spiked in. The nucleotides read TGTGCCAGCAGTTTCACTTTGGTCGGCACAGATACGCAGTATTTT. Its translation reads: CASSFTLVGTDTQYF.